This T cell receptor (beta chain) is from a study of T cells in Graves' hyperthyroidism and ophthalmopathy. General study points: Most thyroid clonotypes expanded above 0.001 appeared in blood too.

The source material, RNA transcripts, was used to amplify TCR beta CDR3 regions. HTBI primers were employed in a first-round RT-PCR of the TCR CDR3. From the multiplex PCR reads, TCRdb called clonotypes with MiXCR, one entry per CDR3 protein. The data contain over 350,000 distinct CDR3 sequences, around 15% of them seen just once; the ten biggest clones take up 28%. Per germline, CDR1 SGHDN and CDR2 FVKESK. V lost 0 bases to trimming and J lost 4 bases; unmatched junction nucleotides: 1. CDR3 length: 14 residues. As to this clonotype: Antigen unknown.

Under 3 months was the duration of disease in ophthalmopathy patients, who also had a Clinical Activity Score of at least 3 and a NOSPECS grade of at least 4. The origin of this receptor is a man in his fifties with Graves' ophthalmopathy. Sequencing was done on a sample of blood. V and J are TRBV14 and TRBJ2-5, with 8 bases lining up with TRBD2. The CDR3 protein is CASSQERGGETQYF. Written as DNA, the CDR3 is TGTGCCAGCAGCCAAGAACGGGGGGGAGAGACCCAGTACTTC.